One T cell receptor (beta chain) is described in this entry. TCRdb keeps only in-frame clones here, not all; method: immunoSEQ multiplex PCR. The data show 140,000 or so clones, 80% to 85% seen once. CDR3 length equals 12 residues. Germline V gene lookup returns CDR1 MNHEY and CDR2 SMNVEV (reference sequence). Trimming shortened V by 2 bases and J by 7 bases, and 9 bases separated the two germline ends. Seattle researchers signed up patients amid active infection and tracked them longitudinally. This sample is drawn from a study of blood T cell repertoires in COVID-19. Material: peripheral blood. The chain recombines TRBV27 with TRBJ2-7; no firm D call. The TCR sequence derives from a man aged 30-40 years with COVID-19, enrolled during active disease. The CDR3, as DNA: TGTGCCAGCAGTTTAGGCGGAGTTGAGCAGTACTTC. Translation: CASSLGGVEQYF.